This T cell receptor (beta chain) appears in the sequencing data of a study of shared clonotypes between healthy human individuals. CDR1 and CDR2 from the germline V gene are SGHDN and FVKESK. V was shortened by 3 bases and J by 6 bases, with 18 bases between the two germline ends. The CDR3 loop spans 15 amino acids. The data were produced by immunoSEQ multiplex PCR, yet TCRdb's version contains in-frame clones alone and is incomplete. Among over 400,000 clones listed, more than 75% were seen once. The study enrolled healthy HIV-negative adults without recent acute infections or vaccinations as donors.

Sequencing was done on a sample of PBMCs. This chain connects TRBV14 to TRBJ2-7; D may be TRBD1 (6 bases). This sequence originates from a woman aged 40 to 55 in good health. Some clones in this sample may be carry-over from other donors' samples. In DNA form, the CDR3 reads TGTGCCAGCAGCCACCCGAACAGGGACGAGGGCGAGCAGTACTTC. The encoded protein is CASSHPNRDEGEQYF.